Presented here are 22 T cell receptor beta chains from one specimen sequenced in a study of T-cell reconstitution after alpha-beta-depleted transplantation in children. Molecular barcoding with unique molecular identifiers was used for the TCRbeta library. In TCRdb, the PCR reads were re-called with MiXCR into one record per CDR3 protein. The sample consists of about 980,000 distinct CDR3 sequences, 25% to 35% of them appearing once. The sequenced sample was PBMCs, mostly from graft donor cells, obtained 360 days after TCRalphabeta/CD19-depleted stem cell transplant. The receptors come from a boy under three years old who had a stem cell transplant for SCID, so the T cells may come from the graft donor.

The chain has TRBV28 and TRBJ1-1; 11 bases match TRBD1. The ends lost 2 bases at V and 3 bases at J; junction bases unmatched: 11. The length of the CDR3 is 18 residues. Germline assignment: CDR1 MDHEN and CDR2 SYDVKM. Here the CDR3 DNA reads TGTGCCAGCAGTTTAGGGTCCGGACAGGGGGCGCGGGACACTGAAGCTTTCTTT. This translates into CASSLGSGQGARDTEAFF.

The chain has TRBV24-1 and TRBJ2-3; no definite D call. The CDR3 extends over 15 amino acids. CDR1 and CDR2 (germline): KGHDR, SFDVKD. V lost 4 bases to trimming and J lost 0 bases, with 10 bases between them. As DNA, the CDR3 is TGTGCCACCAGTGAGGGTGGGCCTAGCACAGATACGCAGTATTTT. Its protein product is CATSEGGPSTDTQYF.

Only a few counts were recorded for this clonotype. The chain has TRBV19 and TRBJ2-1, with D unclear. CDR3 length equals 13 residues. The germline gives CDR1 LNHDA, CDR2 SQIVND (reference sequence). Trimming left V 2 bases short and J 6 bases short, with 8 bases between. The CDR3 here is CASSIYEFNEQFF. The CDR3 region has the DNA TGTGCCAGTAGTATATACGAGTTCAATGAGCAGTTCTTC.

This clonotype was counted only a few times. The chain recombines TRBV6-1 with TRBJ2-5; 13 nucleotides line up with TRBD2. CDR3 size: 17 residues. Germline V CDR1 and CDR2: MNHNS, SASEGT. V shed 6 bases and J 0 bases; nucleotides not matched to a gene: 7. CDR3 bases: TGTGCCAGCAGACCCGGGACTAGCGGGGCAAACCAAGAGACCCAGTACTTC. Its translation: CASRPGTSGANQETQYF.

This clonotype was seen a few times. The J gene is TRBJ2-7, the V gene TRBV27; 7 nucleotides line up with TRBD1. Germline V gene lookup returns CDR1 MNHEY and CDR2 SMNVEV (reference sequence). This CDR3 spans 16 amino acids. V lost 2 bases and J lost 4; bases outside the gene matches: 11. The CDR3 is CASSLPNRGPLYEQYF. The CDR3 nucleotides are TGTGCCAGCAGTTTACCCAACAGGGGACCTCTTTACGAGCAGTACTTC.

V usage is TRBV24-1 and J usage is TRBJ1-4; D gene uncertain. The CDR3 consists of 18 residues. Trimming left V 2 bases short and J 7 bases short, with 22 bases between. Germline CDR1 reads KGHDR; CDR2 reads SFDVKD. CDR3: CATSDSRSDLHMSEKLFF. The CDR3 nucleotides are TGTGCCACCAGTGATTCACGCTCTGACCTTCACATGTCTGAAAAACTGTTTTTT.

V usage is TRBV6-1 and J usage is TRBJ2-7, with 8 bases that match TRBD2. V lost 2 bases, J lost 0 bases, and 15 bases stayed unmatched. The CDR3 runs to 19 residues. Germline CDR1 is MNHNS and CDR2 is SASEGT. In nucleotides, the CDR3 is TGTGCCAGCAGTGAATTTCCGTGGCTAGCGGGCCTGAGCTCCTACGAGCAGTACTTC. Amino acids: CASSEFPWLAGLSSYEQYF.

This clonotype came up many times. The V gene is TRBV3-1, the J gene TRBJ2-1, with a weak D call TRBD2 (6 bases). The CDR3 runs to 13 residues. The V gene lost 4 bases and the J gene lost 7 bases, with 11 bases spanning the gap. From germline, CDR1 is LGHDT and CDR2 YNNKEL (reference sequence). CDR3 nucleotide sequence: TGTGCCAGCAGCCCCGCGGGGAGGAATGAGCAGTTCTTC. Translated: CASSPAGRNEQFF.

This chain joins TRBV7-6 and TRBJ2-1, with D possibly being TRBD2 (6 bases). This CDR3 has 16 residues. V lost 2 bases to trimming and J lost 3 bases, with 14 bases between them. Germline V gives CDR1 SGHVS, CDR2 FNYEAQ. Here the CDR3 reads CASSLPLGRDYNEQFF. CDR3 nucleotide sequence: TGTGCCAGCAGCTTACCTCTGGGGCGGGACTACAATGAGCAGTTCTTC.

The chain joins TRBV20-1 to TRBJ2-1, with 9 bases matching TRBD2. The CDR3 is 16 amino acids. The V segment lost 0 bases and the J segment 4 bases; nucleotides outside the gene matches: 7. Germline assignment: CDR1 DFQATT and CDR2 SNEGSKA (reference sequence). The CDR3 reads CSARDIAGDLYNEQFF. CDR3 DNA: TGCAGTGCTAGAGATATAGCGGGGGATCTTTACAATGAGCAGTTCTTC.

The chain couples TRBV7-2 to TRBJ2-7, with D perhaps matching TRBD2 (5 bases). CDR1 is SGHTA and CDR2 is FQGNSA in the germline V gene. Trimming cost V 4 bases and J 7 bases, with 20 bases left between them. The CDR3 is 15 residues long. This CDR3 reads CASSSGGSAPREQYF. DNA of the CDR3: TGTGCCAGCAGCTCTGGCGGGTCTGCTCCTCGAGAGCAGTACTTC.

CDR3 coding DNA: TGTGCCAGCAGCCAAGAGATCCCACTCGGGCGGGGGAGCACAGATACGCAGTATTTT. Its protein is CASSQEIPLGRGSTDTQYF. V is TRBV4-2 and J is TRBJ2-3; 7 bases align to TRBD2. Losses at the gene ends were 0 bases for V and 0 bases for J; bases not matched to a gene: 12. Germline V gene sequence: CDR1 LGHNA, CDR2 YNFKEQ. The CDR3 covers 19 residues.

The chain employs TRBV11-2 and TRBJ2-2; D might be TRBD1 or TRBD2, each matching 5 bases. Germline CDR1 reads SGHAT; CDR2 reads FQNNGV. This CDR3 is 15 amino acids long. The V end was cut by 3 bases, the J end by 5 bases, with 13 bases between. This CDR3 reads CASSFGTLKTGELFF. Written as DNA, the CDR3 is TGTGCCAGCAGCTTCGGGACCCTCAAGACCGGGGAGCTGTTTTTT.

This clonotype was seen a few times. The genes are TRBV15 and TRBJ2-1; tentative D call: TRBD1 (6 bases). Germline-derived CDR1 and CDR2 are LNHNV and YYDKDF (reference sequence). V was pared by 3 bases and J by 4 bases, with 19 bases between. The CDR3 has 17 amino acids. CDR3 amino acids: CATSSPIRGRGYNEQFF. CDR3 sequence (DNA): TGTGCCACCAGCAGTCCTATTCGGGGCAGGGGATACAATGAGCAGTTCTTC.

This chain connects TRBV6-5 to TRBJ2-2; D ambiguous. This CDR3 contains 16 residues. The germline gives CDR1 MNHEY, CDR2 SVGAGI. Deletions cut 4 bases from V and 0 bases from J, with 12 bases between. The CDR3 DNA reads as TGTGCCAGCAGTTTCTGGGGTAGTGCGAACACCGGGGAGCTGTTTTTT. Translated: CASSFWGSANTGELFF.

The rearrangement uses TRBV20-1 and TRBJ2-5; 9 nucleotides line up with TRBD2. This CDR3 region has 14 residues. Per germline, CDR1 DFQATT and CDR2 SNEGSKA (reference sequence). V gave up 3 bases and J gave up 4 bases; unmatched junction bases: 6. The CDR3 sequence is CSARGGGAGETQYF. CDR3 DNA sequence: TGCAGTGCTAGGGGCGGGGGGGCCGGAGAGACCCAGTACTTC.

The chain carries TRBV18 and TRBJ1-1, with TRBD1 matching 7 bases. The germline V gene has CDR1 KGHSH and CDR2 LQKENI. V dropped 1 base and J dropped 3; count of bases not matched to a gene: 5. There are 15 residues in the CDR3. CDR3 loop: CASSPLRGRDTEAFF. CDR3 nucleotide sequence: TGTGCCAGCTCACCACTAAGGGGGCGGGACACTGAAGCTTTCTTT.

V gene TRBV29-1 combines with J gene TRBJ2-3; no reliable D call. This CDR3 region has 12 residues. The V gene's germline CDR1 is SQVTM and CDR2 ANQGSEA. V lost 8 bases to trimming and J lost 1 base, with 10 bases between them. CDR3 sequence: CSSRPRTDTQYF. The DNA of the CDR3 is TGCAGCTCCAGGCCCCGCACAGATACGCAGTATTTT.

This clonotype was found a few times. V usage is TRBV24-1 and J usage is TRBJ2-5; 9 bases match TRBD1. V lost 4 bases to trimming and J lost 5 bases; unmatched junction nucleotides: 10. The CDR3 totals 16 residues. Germline V gene sequence: CDR1 KGHDR, CDR2 SFDVKD. Here the CDR3 DNA reads TGTGCCACCAGTGAGTCCGGGACAGGGAGTCGCGAGACCCAGTACTTC. This gives the protein CATSESGTGSRETQYF.

This clonotype was picked up many times. The CDR3 protein is CASTPPPLAKNIQYF. Here the CDR3 DNA reads TGTGCCAGCACCCCGCCGCCTTTAGCCAAAAACATTCAGTACTTC. The V call is TRBV2, the J call TRBJ2-4, with D uncertain. This CDR3 comprises 15 residues. Germline CDR1 is SNHLY and CDR2 is FYNNEI. Trimming pared 7 bases from V and 0 bases from J, leaving 13 bases between.

Only a few counts were recorded for this clonotype. The genes are TRBV18 and TRBJ1-1; D unclear. Germline V gene lookup returns CDR1 KGHSH and CDR2 LQKENI. V lost 0 bases, J lost 4 bases, and 9 bases lay in between. This CDR3 has 14 amino acids. CDR3 loop: CASSPPGSSTEAFF. The CDR3 DNA reads TGTGCCAGCTCACCACCGGGGAGCAGCACTGAAGCTTTCTTT. The full variable domain, its missing parts supplied by reference TRBV18 and TRBJ1-1, is NAGVMQNPRHLVRRRGQEARLRCSPMKGHSHVYWYRQLPEEGLKFMVYLQKENIIDESGMPKERFSAEFPKEGPSILRIQQVVRGDSAAYFCASSPPGSSTEAFFGQGTRLTVV.

The chain has TRBV28 and TRBJ1-5; TRBD1 matches at 10 bases. Losses at the gene ends were 5 bases for V and 5 bases for J; bases not matched to a gene: 6. The CDR3 consists of 15 residues. The germline V gene has CDR1 MDHEN and CDR2 SYDVKM. The CDR3 loop is CASSVLTGGDQPQHF. CDR3 nucleotide sequence: TGTGCCAGCAGTGTACTGACAGGGGGCGATCAGCCCCAGCATTTT.